These 20 T cell receptor beta chains originate from one sample sequenced in a study of radiotherapy plus CTLA-4 blockade in lung cancer. Assay used: immunoSEQ multiplex PCR; TCRdb lists only in-frame clones, some missing. The sample holds around 30,000 clones, under 85% seen once. This material consisted of peripheral blood, taken from a patient treated with radiotherapy plus ipilimumab. The receptors were gathered from a human donor with non-small cell lung cancer whose response to radiotherapy plus ipilimumab could not be evaluated.

The V gene is TRBV6-1, the J gene TRBJ1-1; tentative D call: TRBD1 (6 bases). V lost 2 bases to trimming and J lost 0 bases, with 10 bases between them. CDR3 size: 15 residues. Germline CDR1 reads MNHNS; CDR2 reads SASEGT. This CDR3 reads CASSELRQVNTEAFF. The CDR3 nucleotides are TGTGCCAGCAGTGAACTTCGACAGGTGAACACTGAAGCTTTCTTT.

This rearrangement joins TRBV5-4 to TRBJ2-1, with 8 bases identical to TRBD1. From germline, CDR1 is SGHNT and CDR2 YYREEE (reference sequence). The CDR3 sequence is 14 residues long. Trimming took 4 bases from V and 10 from J; bases not matched to a gene: 10. This CDR3 reads CASSLKMTGDEQFF. Here the CDR3 DNA reads TGTGCCAGCAGCCTGAAAATGACAGGGGACGAGCAGTTCTTC.

V is TRBV5-1 and J is TRBJ2-1; 10 positions agree with TRBD2. Trimming removed 2 bases from V and 3 bases from J; junction bases left unmatched: 5. Germline CDR1 SGHRS, CDR2 YFSETQ. The CDR3 has 16 residues. CDR3 sequence reads: CASSFTSGDNYNEQFF. CDR3 coding DNA: TGCGCCAGCAGCTTCACTAGCGGGGACAACTACAATGAGCAGTTCTTC.

This chain connects TRBV6-5 to TRBJ2-1; TRBD2 might be the D (5 bases). The CDR3 contains 15 residues. The germline V and J ends were trimmed by 0 bases and 8 bases, with 14 bases remaining between them. Germline V gene sequence: CDR1 MNHEY, CDR2 SVGAGI. CDR3 nucleotides: TGTGCCAGCAGTTACTCAGCGGTAAGATTAGATGAGCAGTTCTTC. It translates to CASSYSAVRLDEQFF.

CDR3 protein: CASSVEPRGPGSYNEQFF. CDR3 sequence (DNA): TGTGCCAGCAGCGTAGAACCCCGGGGTCCGGGCTCCTACAATGAGCAGTTCTTC. The rearrangement joins TRBV9 to TRBJ2-1, with D possibly matching TRBD2 (5 bases). This CDR3 region has 18 residues. The germline V gene encodes CDR1 SGDLS and CDR2 YYNGEE. V was clipped by 0 bases and J by 0 bases, with 16 bases between them.

The genes are TRBV6-5 and TRBJ1-1, with D possibly being TRBD1 (6 bases). V was pared by 4 bases and J by 2 bases, with 11 bases between. The CDR3 has 14 residues. Germline V lookup: CDR1 MNHEY, CDR2 SVGAGI. CDR3 amino acids: CASSFGTSNTEAFF. CDR3 sequence (DNA): TGTGCCAGCAGTTTCGGGACATCCAACACTGAAGCTTTCTTT.

This chain joins TRBV28 and TRBJ2-1; the match to TRBD1 covers 8 bases. V shed 6 bases, J shed 7 bases, and the junction held 11 bases outside the gene matches. Germline assignment: CDR1 MDHEN and CDR2 SYDVKM. CDR3 size: 15 residues. The CDR3 nucleotides read TGTGCCAGCAGCCCCGGAGGACAGGGTCGGAATGAGCAGTTCTTC. It is translated as CASSPGGQGRNEQFF.

This clone was seen a handful of times. The germline gene is not matched at one end of the junction; a read error may be the cause. The chain carries TRBV7-9 and TRBJ2-5, with D unresolved. The CDR3 loop spans 14 amino acids. Germline values: CDR1 SEHNR, CDR2 FQNEAQ (reference sequence). The CDR3 DNA reads TGCGCCAGCAGCCAAGTCGCAGTCCAAGAGACCCAGTACTTC. It is translated as CASSQVAVQETQYF.

The rearrangement links TRBV9 to TRBJ1-1, with 9 positions matching TRBD1. From germline, CDR1 is SGDLS and CDR2 YYNGEE. The CDR3 has 17 amino acids. The junction had 10 bases not matched to a gene; V was cut back by 4 bases and J by 0 bases. For the CDR3, the DNA is TGTGCCAGCAGCTTACACACCGGGACAGGGATGAACACTGAAGCTTTCTTT. This sequence encodes CASSLHTGTGMNTEAFF.

V is TRBV9 and J is TRBJ2-5; 7 bases are shared with TRBD2. Germline CDR1 and CDR2: SGDLS and YYNGEE. The V segment lost 5 bases and the J segment 4 bases; nucleotides outside the gene matches: 11. The CDR3 is 15 amino acids. CDR3 sequence reads: CASSGGLSGGETQYF. The CDR3, as DNA: TGTGCCAGCAGTGGTGGACTATCGGGGGGAGAGACCCAGTACTTC.

The chain joins TRBV2 to TRBJ1-5; 8 bases map to TRBD1. V trimming: 0 bases; J trimming: 7 bases; junction bases outside the gene matches: 5. The germline gives CDR1 SNHLY, CDR2 FYNNEI. The CDR3 runs 15 residues. The CDR3 region is CASSEASGGLQPQHF. The CDR3 bases are TGTGCCAGCAGTGAAGCATCAGGGGGCCTACAGCCCCAGCATTTT.

J is TRBJ1-1 and V is TRBV5-1; D ambiguous. Germline V lookup: CDR1 SGHRS, CDR2 YFSETQ. The CDR3 has 14 residues. Trimming shortened V by 1 base and J by 2 bases, and 9 bases separated the two germline ends. CDR3: CASSLFGSNTEAFF. In DNA, the CDR3 is TGCGCCAGCAGCTTGTTCGGGAGTAACACTGAAGCTTTCTTT. Drawing the rest from reference TRBV5-1 and TRBJ1-1, the complete variable domain is KAGVTQTPRYLIKTRGQQVTLSCSPISGHRSVSWYQQTPGQGLQFLFEYFSETQRNKGNFPGRFSGRQFSNSRSEMNVSTLELGDSALYLCASSLFGSNTEAFFGQGTRLTVV.

The CDR3 region is CASSSQTSGGYEQYF. CDR3 nucleotides: TGTGCCAGCAGCTCCCAGACTAGCGGGGGGTACGAGCAGTACTTC. The rearrangement joins TRBV7-2 to TRBJ2-7; 13 nucleotides agree with TRBD2. This CDR3 has 15 residues. J gave up 4 bases and V 4 bases, and 4 bases lay outside the gene matches. CDR1 SGHTA and CDR2 FQGNSA come from the germline V gene.

The chain employs TRBV30 and TRBJ2-2; TRBD2 aligns across 7 bases. V shed 3 bases, J shed 5 bases, and the junction held 12 bases outside the gene matches. The length of the CDR3 is 16 residues. Germline V CDR1 and CDR2: GTSNPN, SVGIG (reference sequence). CDR3 DNA: TGTGCCTGGAGGGAAGCCCCGCGGCGGGGGACCGGGGAGCTGTTTTTT. Its protein product is CAWREAPRRGTGELFF.

This clone was seen once. The chain is built from TRBV19 and TRBJ2-5, with D perhaps matching TRBD1 (5 bases). Per the germline V gene, CDR1 is LNHDA and CDR2 is SQIVND (reference sequence). Trimming took off 5 bases at V and 4 bases at J, with 8 bases between the two ends. This CDR3 region has 12 residues. CDR3 nucleotide sequence: TGTGCCAGTAGTGTGCAGGGAGAGACCCAGTACTTC. It codes for CASSVQGETQYF. The full variable domain, rest sourced from reference TRBV19 and TRBJ2-5, is DGGITQSPKYLFRKEGQNVTLSCEQNLNHDAMYWYRQDPGQGLRLIYYSQIVNDFQKGDIAEGYSVSREKKESFPLTVTSAQKNPTAFYLCASSVQGETQYFGPGTRLLVL.

This clone was observed a few times. No DNA is shown, since the ends of the CDR3 on it are uncertain; the CDR3 is the one TCRdb lists. The CDR3 sequence is CASSYPFGTGTSPLSNQPQHF. The chain has TRBV21-1 and TRBJ1-5; TRBD1 is the table's D call, not checked against the DNA. TRBV21-1 counts as a pseudogene. 21 amino acids form the CDR3, both terminal residues included.

The sample holds a few counts of this clone. The gene calls are TRBV29-1 and TRBJ2-7, with D unclear. The germline V and J ends were trimmed by 3 bases and 0 bases, with 12 bases remaining between them. The CDR3 is 14 amino acids. The germline gives CDR1 SQVTM, CDR2 ANQGSEA. The CDR3 bases are TGCAGCGTTGAGTCGTTTGGCAGCTCCTACGAGCAGTACTTC. The encoded protein is CSVESFGSSYEQYF.

V usage is TRBV6-5 and J usage is TRBJ2-1, with 9 nucleotides matching TRBD2. Germline V gene data show CDR1 as MNHEY and CDR2 as SVGAGI. The CDR3 is 15 amino acids. V gave up 5 bases and J gave up 7 bases; unmatched junction bases: 9. The CDR3 DNA sequence: TGTGCCAGCAGTCAAGATAGCGGGAGAGGAAATGAGCAGTTCTTC. Residues: CASSQDSGRGNEQFF.

The rearrangement uses TRBV7-8 and TRBJ2-5, with TRBD2 matching 7 bases. Trimming took 6 bases from V and 3 from J; bases not matched to a gene: 4. Germline assignment: CDR1 SGHVS and CDR2 FQNEAQ. The CDR3 spans 13 residues. The chain's CDR3 is CASSLAVKETQYF. The CDR3 bases are TGTGCCAGCAGTCTAGCGGTAAAAGAGACCCAGTACTTC.

The CDR3 loop is CASSSSRGGEQYF. CDR3 coding DNA: TGTGCCAGCAGCTCCAGTAGGGGGGGCGAGCAGTACTTC. The gene calls are TRBV11-3 and TRBJ2-7, with D maybe TRBD2 (7 bases). The CDR3 is made up of 13 amino acids. The V gene lost 4 bases and the J gene lost 6 bases, with 13 bases spanning the gap. CDR1 and CDR2 from the germline V gene are SGHNT and YENEEA.